This TCR beta chain came from a study of OX40 agonist ivuxolimab in advanced cancers. J gave up 4 bases and V 3 bases, and 8 bases lay outside the gene matches. This CDR3 is built from 16 residues. Germline assignment: CDR1 SGHTA and CDR2 FQGNSA. The data were produced by immunoSEQ multiplex PCR, yet TCRdb's version contains in-frame clones alone and is incomplete. The table includes tens of thousands of clones, 84% detected once. The source was CD4+ or CD8+ T cells sorted from blood, collected in a trial of the OX40 agonist ivuxolimab. The chain employs TRBV7-2 and TRBJ2-7, with 11 bases aligning to TRBD1. This receptor was obtained from an adult with an advanced solid tumor such as melanoma, head and neck, liver or kidney cancer. CDR3: CASSLLTGTGGYEQYF. The CDR3 bases are TGTGCCAGCAGCTTGCTAACCGGGACAGGGGGGTACGAGCAGTACTTC. Variable domain in full (rest from reference TRBV7-2 and TRBJ2-7): GAGVSQSPSNKVTEKGKDVELRCDPISGHTALYWYRQSLGQGLEFLIYFQGNSAPDKSGLPSDRFSAERTGGSVSTLTIQRTQQEDSAVYLCASSLLTGTGGYEQYFGPGTRLTVT.